The present TCR beta chain was sequenced within a study of T cells after yellow fever vaccination. TCRdb passed the 5' RACE reads through MiXCR, listing each CDR3 protein once. The profile shows over 150,000 distinct CDR3 sequences, approximately 6.2% of them singletons. This clonotype was detected many times. The sequence was collected from a man between 18 and 29 years old who received the YFV17D yellow fever vaccine. The starting material was CD4+ T cells sorted from PBMCs, obtained on the day of the first yellow fever vaccination.

The DNA of the CDR3 is TGCGCCAGCACCCGGGACAGGATAAACACTGAAGCTTTCTTT. Translation gives CASTRDRINTEAFF. The V call is TRBV5-1, the J call TRBJ1-1; 8 bases align to TRBD1. V shed 6 bases, J shed 2 bases, and the junction held 6 bases outside the gene matches. Per germline, CDR1 SGHRS and CDR2 YFSETQ. The CDR3 loop spans 14 amino acids.